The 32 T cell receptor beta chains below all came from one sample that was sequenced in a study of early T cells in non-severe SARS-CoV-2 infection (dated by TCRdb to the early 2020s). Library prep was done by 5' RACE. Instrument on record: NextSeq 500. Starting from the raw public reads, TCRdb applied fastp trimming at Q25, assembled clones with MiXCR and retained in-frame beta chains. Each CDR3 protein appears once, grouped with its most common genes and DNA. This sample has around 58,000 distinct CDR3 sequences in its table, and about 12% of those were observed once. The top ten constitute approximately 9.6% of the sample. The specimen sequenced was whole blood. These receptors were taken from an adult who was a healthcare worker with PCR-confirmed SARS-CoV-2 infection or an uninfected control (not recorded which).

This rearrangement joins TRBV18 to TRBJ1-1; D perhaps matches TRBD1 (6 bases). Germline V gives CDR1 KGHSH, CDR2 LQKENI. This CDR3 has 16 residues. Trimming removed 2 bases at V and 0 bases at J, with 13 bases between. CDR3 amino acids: CASSPSTGNMNTEAFF. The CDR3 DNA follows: TGTGCCAGCTCACCATCCACAGGGAATATGAACACTGAAGCTTTCTTT.

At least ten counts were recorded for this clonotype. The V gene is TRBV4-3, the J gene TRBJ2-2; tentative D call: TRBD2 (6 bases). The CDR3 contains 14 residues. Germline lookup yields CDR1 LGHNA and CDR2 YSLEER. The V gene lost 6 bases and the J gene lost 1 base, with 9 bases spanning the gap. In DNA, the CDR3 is TGCGCCAGCAGATATAGCGGGAACACCGGGGAGCTGTTTTTT. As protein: CASRYSGNTGELFF.

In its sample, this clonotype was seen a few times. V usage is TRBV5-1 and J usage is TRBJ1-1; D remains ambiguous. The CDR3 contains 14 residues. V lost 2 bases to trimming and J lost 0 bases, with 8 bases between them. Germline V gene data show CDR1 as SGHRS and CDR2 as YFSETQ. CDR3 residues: CASSFRALNTEAFF. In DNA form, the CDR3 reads TGCGCCAGCAGCTTTCGGGCCCTGAACACTGAAGCTTTCTTT.

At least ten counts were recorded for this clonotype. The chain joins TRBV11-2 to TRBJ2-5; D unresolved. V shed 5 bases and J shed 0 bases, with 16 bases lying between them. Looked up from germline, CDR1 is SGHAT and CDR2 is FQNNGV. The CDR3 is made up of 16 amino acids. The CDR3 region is CASSPSFGQDQETQYF. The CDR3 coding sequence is TGTGCCAGCAGCCCCAGCTTCGGGCAGGACCAAGAGACCCAGTACTTC.

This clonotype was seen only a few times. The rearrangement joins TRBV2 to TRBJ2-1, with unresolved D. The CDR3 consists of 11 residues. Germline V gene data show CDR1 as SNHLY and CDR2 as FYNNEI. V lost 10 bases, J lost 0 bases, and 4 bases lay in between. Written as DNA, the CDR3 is TGTGCCACCAGCTCCTACAATGAGCAGTTCTTC. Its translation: CATSSYNEQFF.

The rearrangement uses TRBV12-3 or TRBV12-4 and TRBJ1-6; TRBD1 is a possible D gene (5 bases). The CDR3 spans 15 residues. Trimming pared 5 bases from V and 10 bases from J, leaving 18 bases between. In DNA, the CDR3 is TGTGCCAGCAGTCCCCAGGGTGTTAAGGGATCACCCCTCCACTTT. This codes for CASSPQGVKGSPLHF.

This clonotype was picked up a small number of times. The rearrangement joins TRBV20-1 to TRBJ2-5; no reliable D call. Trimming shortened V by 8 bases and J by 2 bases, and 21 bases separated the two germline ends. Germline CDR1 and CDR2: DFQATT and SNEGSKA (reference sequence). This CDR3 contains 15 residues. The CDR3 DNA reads TGCAGTTGCCCCGGGCGGCCACCTAATCAAGAGACCCAGTACTTC. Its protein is CSCPGRPPNQETQYF.

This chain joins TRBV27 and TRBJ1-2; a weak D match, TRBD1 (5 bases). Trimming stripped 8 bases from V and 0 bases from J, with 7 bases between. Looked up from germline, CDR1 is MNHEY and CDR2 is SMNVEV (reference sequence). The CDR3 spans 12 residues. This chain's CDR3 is CASAGANYGYTF. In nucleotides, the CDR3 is TGTGCCAGCGCGGGGGCTAACTATGGCTACACCTTC.

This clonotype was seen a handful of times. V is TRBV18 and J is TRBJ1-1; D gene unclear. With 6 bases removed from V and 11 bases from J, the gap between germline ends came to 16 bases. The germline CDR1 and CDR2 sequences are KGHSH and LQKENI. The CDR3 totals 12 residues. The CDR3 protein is CASSLGHMMAFF. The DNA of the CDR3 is TGTGCCAGCTCCCTCGGTCACATGATGGCTTTCTTT.

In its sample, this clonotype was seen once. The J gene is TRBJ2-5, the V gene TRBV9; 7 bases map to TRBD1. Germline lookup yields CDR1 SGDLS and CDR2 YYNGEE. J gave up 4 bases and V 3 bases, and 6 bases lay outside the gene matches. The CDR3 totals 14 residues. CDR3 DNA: TGTGCCAGCAGCGCCGGACAGGCTAGAGAGACCCAGTACTTC. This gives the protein CASSAGQARETQYF.

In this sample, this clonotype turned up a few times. CDR3: CASSLEGWAGNGEFF. CDR3 in DNA: TGTGCCAGCAGCTTAGAAGGATGGGCGGGAAATGGGGAGTTCTTC. The chain is built from TRBV7-2 and TRBJ2-1, with D possibly TRBD2 on 6 matching bases. Germline CDR1 reads SGHTA; CDR2 reads FQGNSA. The V gene lost 1 base and the J gene lost 14 bases, with 21 bases spanning the gap. The CDR3 is made up of 15 amino acids.

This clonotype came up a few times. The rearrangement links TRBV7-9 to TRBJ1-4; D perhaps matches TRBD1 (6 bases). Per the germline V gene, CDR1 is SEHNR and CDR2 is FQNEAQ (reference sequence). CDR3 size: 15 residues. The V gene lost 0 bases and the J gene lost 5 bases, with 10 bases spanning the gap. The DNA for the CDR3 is TGTGCCAGCAGCTTAGCACAGGGAATAAATGAAAAACTGTTTTTT. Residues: CASSLAQGINEKLFF.

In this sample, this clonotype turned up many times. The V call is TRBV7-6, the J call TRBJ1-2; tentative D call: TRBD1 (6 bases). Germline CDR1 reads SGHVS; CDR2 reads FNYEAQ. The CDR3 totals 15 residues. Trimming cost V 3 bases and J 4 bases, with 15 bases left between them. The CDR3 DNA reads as TGTGCCAGCAGCTTTTTCCGGGGGCGCAGCTATGGCTACACCTTC. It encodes CASSFFRGRSYGYTF.

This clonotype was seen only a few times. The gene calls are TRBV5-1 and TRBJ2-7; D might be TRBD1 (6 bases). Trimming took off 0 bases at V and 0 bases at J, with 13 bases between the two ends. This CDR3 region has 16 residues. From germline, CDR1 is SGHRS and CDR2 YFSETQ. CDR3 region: CASSLASSGASYEQYF. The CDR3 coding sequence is TGCGCCAGCAGCTTGGCTTCGTCAGGGGCCTCCTACGAGCAGTACTTC.

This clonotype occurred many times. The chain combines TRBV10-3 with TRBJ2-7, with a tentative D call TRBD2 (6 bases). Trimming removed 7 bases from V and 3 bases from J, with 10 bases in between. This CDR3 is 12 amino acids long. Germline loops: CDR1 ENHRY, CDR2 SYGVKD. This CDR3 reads CAIKGSGYEQYF. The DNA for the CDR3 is TGTGCCATCAAGGGTAGCGGCTACGAGCAGTACTTC.

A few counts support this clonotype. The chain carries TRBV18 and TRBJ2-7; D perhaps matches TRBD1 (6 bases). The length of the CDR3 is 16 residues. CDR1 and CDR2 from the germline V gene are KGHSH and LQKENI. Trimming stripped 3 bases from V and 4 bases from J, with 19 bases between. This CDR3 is CASSPLRTAPFYEQYF. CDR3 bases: TGTGCCAGCTCACCCCTGAGGACAGCCCCCTTTTACGAGCAGTACTTC.

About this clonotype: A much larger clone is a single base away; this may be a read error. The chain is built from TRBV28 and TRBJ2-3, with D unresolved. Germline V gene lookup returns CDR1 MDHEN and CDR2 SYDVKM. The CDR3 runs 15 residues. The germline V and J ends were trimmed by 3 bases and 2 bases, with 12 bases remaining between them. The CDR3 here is CASSLVWSVTDTQYF. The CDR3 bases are TGTGCCAGCAGTTTGGTATGGTCGGTCACAGATACGCAGTATTTT.

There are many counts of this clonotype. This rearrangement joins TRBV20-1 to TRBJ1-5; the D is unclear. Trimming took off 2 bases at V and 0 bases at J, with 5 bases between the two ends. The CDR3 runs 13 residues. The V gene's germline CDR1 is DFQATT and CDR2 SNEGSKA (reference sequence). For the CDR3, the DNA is TGCAGTGCTAGATATGTTAGCAATCAGCCCCAGCATTTT. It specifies CSARYVSNQPQHF.

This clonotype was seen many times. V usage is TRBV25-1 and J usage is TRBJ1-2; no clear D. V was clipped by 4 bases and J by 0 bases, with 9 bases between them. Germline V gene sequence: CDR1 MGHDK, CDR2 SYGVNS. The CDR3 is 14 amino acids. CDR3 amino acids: CASSGVGANYGYTF. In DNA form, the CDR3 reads TGTGCCAGCAGTGGAGTGGGAGCTAACTATGGCTACACCTTC.

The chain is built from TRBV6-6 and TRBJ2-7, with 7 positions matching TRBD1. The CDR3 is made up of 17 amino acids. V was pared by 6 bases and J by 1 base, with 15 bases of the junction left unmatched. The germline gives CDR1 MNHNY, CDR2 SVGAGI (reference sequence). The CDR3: CASSWATGQKISYEQYF. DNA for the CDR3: TGTGCCAGCAGCTGGGCAACGGGACAGAAAATTTCCTACGAGCAGTACTTC.

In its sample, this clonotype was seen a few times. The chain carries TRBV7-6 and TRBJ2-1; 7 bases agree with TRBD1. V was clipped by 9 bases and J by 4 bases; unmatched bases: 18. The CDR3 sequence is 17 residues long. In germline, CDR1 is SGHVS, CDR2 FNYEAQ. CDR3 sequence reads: CARPRYRGFDVYNEQFF. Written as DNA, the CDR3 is TGTGCCAGGCCCCGGTACAGGGGTTTCGATGTTTACAATGAGCAGTTCTTC.

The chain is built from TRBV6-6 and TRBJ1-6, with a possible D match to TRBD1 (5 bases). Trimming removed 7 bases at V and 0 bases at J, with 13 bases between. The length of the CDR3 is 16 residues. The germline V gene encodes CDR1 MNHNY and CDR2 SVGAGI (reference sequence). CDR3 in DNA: TGTGCCAGCAAAACGGAGGGGCGCTCCTATAATTCACCCCTCCACTTT. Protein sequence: CASKTEGRSYNSPLHF.

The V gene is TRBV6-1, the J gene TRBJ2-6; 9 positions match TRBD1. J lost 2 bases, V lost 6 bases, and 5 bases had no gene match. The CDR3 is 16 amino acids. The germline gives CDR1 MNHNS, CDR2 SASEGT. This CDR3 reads CASRKTGGTGANVLTF. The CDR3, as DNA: TGTGCCAGCAGAAAGACAGGGGGGACTGGGGCCAACGTCCTGACTTTC.

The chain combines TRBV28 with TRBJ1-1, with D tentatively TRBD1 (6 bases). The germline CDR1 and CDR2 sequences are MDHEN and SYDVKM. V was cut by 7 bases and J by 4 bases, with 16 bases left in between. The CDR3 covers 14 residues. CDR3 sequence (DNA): TGTGCCAGCAAAGGAGGGGGGTCGTCCACTGAAGCTTTCTTT. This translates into CASKGGGSSTEAFF.

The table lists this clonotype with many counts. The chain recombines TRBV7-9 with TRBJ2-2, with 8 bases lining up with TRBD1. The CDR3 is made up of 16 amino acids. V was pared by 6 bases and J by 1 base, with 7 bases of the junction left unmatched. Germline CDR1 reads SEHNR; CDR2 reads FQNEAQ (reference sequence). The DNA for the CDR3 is TGTGCCAGCAGACCTTACAGGGGGAAGAACACCGGGGAGCTGTTTTTT. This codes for CASRPYRGKNTGELFF. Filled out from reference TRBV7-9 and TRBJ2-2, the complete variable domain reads DTGVSQNPRHKITKRGQNVTFRCDPISEHNRLYWYRQTLGQGPEFLTYFQNEAQLEKSRLLSDRFSAERPKGSFSTLEIQRTEQGDSAMYLCASRPYRGKNTGELFFGEGSRLTVL.

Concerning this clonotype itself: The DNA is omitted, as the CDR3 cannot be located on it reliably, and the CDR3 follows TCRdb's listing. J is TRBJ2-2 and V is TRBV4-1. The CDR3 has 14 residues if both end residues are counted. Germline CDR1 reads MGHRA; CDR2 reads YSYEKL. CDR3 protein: CASSQESTGELFFF.

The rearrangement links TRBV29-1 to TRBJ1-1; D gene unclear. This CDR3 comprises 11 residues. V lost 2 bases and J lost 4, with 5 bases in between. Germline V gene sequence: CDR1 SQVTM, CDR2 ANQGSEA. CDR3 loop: CSVESPTEAFF. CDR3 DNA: TGCAGCGTTGAATCGCCCACTGAAGCTTTCTTT.

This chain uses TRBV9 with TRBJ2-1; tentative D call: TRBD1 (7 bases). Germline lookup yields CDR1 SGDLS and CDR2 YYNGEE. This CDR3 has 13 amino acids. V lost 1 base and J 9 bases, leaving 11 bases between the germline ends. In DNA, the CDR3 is TGTGCCAGCAGCGTAAGACAGGGAGGTGAGCAGTTCTTC. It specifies CASSVRQGGEQFF.

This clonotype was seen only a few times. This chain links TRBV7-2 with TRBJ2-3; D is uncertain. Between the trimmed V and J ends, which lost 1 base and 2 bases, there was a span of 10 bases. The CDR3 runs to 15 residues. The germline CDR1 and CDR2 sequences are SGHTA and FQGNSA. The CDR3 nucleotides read TGTGCCAGCAGCTTAGGCGAGCGCGTCACAGATACGCAGTATTTT. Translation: CASSLGERVTDTQYF.

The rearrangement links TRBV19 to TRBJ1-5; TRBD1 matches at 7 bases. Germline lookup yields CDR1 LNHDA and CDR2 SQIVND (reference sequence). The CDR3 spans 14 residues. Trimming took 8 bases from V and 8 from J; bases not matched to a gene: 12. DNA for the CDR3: TGTGCCAGTGGACCGGGACAGAGGCGGGAGCCCCAGCATTTT. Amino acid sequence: CASGPGQRREPQHF.

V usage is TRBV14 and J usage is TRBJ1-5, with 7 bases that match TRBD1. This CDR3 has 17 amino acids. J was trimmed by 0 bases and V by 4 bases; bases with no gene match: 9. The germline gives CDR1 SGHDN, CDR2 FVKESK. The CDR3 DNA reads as TGTGCCAGCAGCCCCCGACCGGGACAGCGTAGCAATCAGCCCCAGCATTTT. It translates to CASSPRPGQRSNQPQHF.

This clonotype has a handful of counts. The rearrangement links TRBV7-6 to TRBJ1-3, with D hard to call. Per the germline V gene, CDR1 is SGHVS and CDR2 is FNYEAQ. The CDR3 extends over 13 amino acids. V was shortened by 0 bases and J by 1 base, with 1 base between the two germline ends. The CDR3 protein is CASSLASGNTIYF. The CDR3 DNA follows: TGTGCCAGCAGCTTAGCTTCTGGAAACACCATATATTTT.